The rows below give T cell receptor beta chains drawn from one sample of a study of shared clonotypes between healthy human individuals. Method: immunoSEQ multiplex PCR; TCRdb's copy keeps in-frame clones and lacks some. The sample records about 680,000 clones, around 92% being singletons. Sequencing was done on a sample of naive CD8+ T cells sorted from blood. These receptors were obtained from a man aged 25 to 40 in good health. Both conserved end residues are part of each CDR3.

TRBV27,CASSFGLMGGEYF
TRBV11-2,CASSLDPFTNQETQYF
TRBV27,CASSFQAEQFF
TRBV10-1,CASKGTSSEQFF
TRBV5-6,CASSDGNTGELFF
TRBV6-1,CASSVSGLGYEQYF
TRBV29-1,CSVEPRGTRPSLPYNEQFF
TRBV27,CATAANTGELFF
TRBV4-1,CASSQVGRENTEAFF
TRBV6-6,CASSYGQETQYF
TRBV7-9,CASSSTGTNYGYTF
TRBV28,CASSLWVRQGVSGETQYF
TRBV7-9,CASIPTGRLLGEQFF
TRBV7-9,CASSGEWENTEAFF
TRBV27,CASSLLGLAGYEQFF
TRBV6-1,CASSQAGFSSYEQYF